One sample yielded the 23 T cell receptor beta chains listed below, sequenced in a study of cytomegalovirus exposure and HLA in healthy donors. PCR primers comprised 60 Vbeta and 13 Jbeta primers. Some clones are missing from TCRdb's copy, which holds only in-frame ones; the method was immunoSEQ multiplex PCR. Of around 100,000 clones listed, approximately 68% were seen once; the top ten hold over 4%. Specimen: PBMCs. The receptors derive from a woman between 18 and 29 years old in good health and CMV-seropositive.

The chain is built from TRBV28 and TRBJ2-1; 7 bases fit TRBD1. After removal of 5 bases from V and 9 bases from J, the junction contained 16 bases not matched to a gene. Per germline, CDR1 MDHEN and CDR2 SYDVKM. The CDR3 sequence is 16 residues long. The CDR3 sequence is CASSPSGTEPPFEQFF. CDR3 coding DNA: TGTGCCAGCAGTCCTTCCGGGACAGAGCCTCCTTTTGAGCAGTTCTTC.

The gene calls are TRBV5-1 and TRBJ2-1, with 11 positions matching TRBD2. The junction had 0 bases not matched to a gene; V was cut back by 5 bases and J by 2 bases. Germline V gene lookup returns CDR1 SGHRS and CDR2 YFSETQ. The CDR3 length is 14 residues. CDR3 sequence reads: CASRTSGTYNEQFF. CDR3 bases: TGCGCCAGCAGGACTAGCGGGACCTACAATGAGCAGTTCTTC.

The chain couples TRBV19 to TRBJ1-5, with TRBD1 as a possible D gene (5 bases). Germline assignment: CDR1 LNHDA and CDR2 SQIVND (reference sequence). This CDR3 contains 13 residues. The ends were cut back, 5 bases at V and 11 bases at J, with 16 bases in the middle. In nucleotides, the CDR3 is TGTGCCAGTAGTTGGGGCCTAAGGGATTCCCAGCATTTT. Protein sequence: CASSWGLRDSQHF.

V is TRBV7-3 and J is TRBJ2-4; 8 bases align to TRBD1. Germline CDR1 is SGHTA and CDR2 is FQGTGA. V was clipped by 4 bases and J by 7 bases; unmatched bases: 6. This CDR3 is built from 14 residues. The CDR3 loop reads CASSSTGGGNIQYF. In nucleotides, the CDR3 is TGTGCCAGCAGCTCTACAGGGGGTGGCAACATTCAGTACTTC.

As concerns this clone: One end of the junction is discordant with germline, which a read error may explain. The chain uses TRBV7-9 and TRBJ1-5, with D unclear. CDR1 and CDR2 from the germline V gene are SEHNR and FQNEAQ (reference sequence). This CDR3 is 14 amino acids long. The CDR3 DNA is TGTGCCAGCAGCTTAGGAGGGATGGATCAGCCCCAGAATTTT. Encoded protein: CASSLGGMDQPQNF. Looking up the rest from reference TRBV7-9 and TRBJ1-5 gives the full variable domain: DTGVSQNPRHKITKRGQNVTFRCDPISEHNRLYWYRQTLGQGPEFLTYFQNEAQLEKSRLLSDRFSAERPKGSFSTLEIQRTEQGDSAMYLCASSLGGMDQPQNFGDGTRLSIL.

The chain employs TRBV4-1 and TRBJ2-7, with D tentatively TRBD2 (6 bases). This CDR3 has 16 amino acids. Trimming stripped 0 bases from V and 3 bases from J, with 15 bases between. Looked up from germline, CDR1 is MGHRA and CDR2 is YSYEKL. CDR3 sequence (DNA): TGCGCCAGCAGCCAAGATGTTCCGGGACTCGTCTACGAGCAGTACTTC. Residues: CASSQDVPGLVYEQYF.

V usage is TRBV21-1 and J usage is TRBJ1-1; the table's D gene call, TRBD1, was not cross checked with the DNA. TRBV21-1 is deemed a pseudogene. This CDR3 spans 17 amino acids. CDR3 in amino acids: CASSKGKQGALNTEAFF. The CDR3 DNA is TGTGCCAGCAGCAAAGGGAAACAGGGGGCACTGAACACTGAAGCTTTCTTT.

J is TRBJ2-5 and V is TRBV5-6, with 7 bases lining up with TRBD1. Near its end, the DNA agrees better with TRBJ2-7, so the J call may be wrong. The CDR3 runs to 14 residues. CDR1 and CDR2 (germline): SGHDT, YYEEEE. CDR3 in amino acids: CASSLYSTGSEQYF. The CDR3 DNA reads as TGTGCCAGCAGCTTATACTCGACAGGGAGCGAGCAGTACTTC.

V is TRBV7-3 and J is TRBJ1-1; D call uncertain. V lost 2 bases and J 1 base, leaving 8 bases between the germline ends. This CDR3 spans 14 amino acids. Per the germline V gene, CDR1 is SGHTA and CDR2 is FQGTGA. The CDR3 loop is CASSLDSTNTEAFF. CDR3 sequence (DNA): TGTGCCAGCAGCTTAGACTCTACGAACACTGAAGCTTTCTTT.

This clone has more than one count but fewer than ten. The chain carries TRBV6-1 and TRBJ1-5, with D possibly matching TRBD1 (5 bases). Trimming cost V 2 bases and J 0 bases, with 11 bases left between them. The CDR3 length is 16 residues. The germline CDR1 and CDR2 sequences are MNHNS and SASEGT. CDR3 nucleotide sequence: TGTGCCAGCAGTGAACACAGGATGTATAGCAATCAGCCCCAGCATTTT. Its translation: CASSEHRMYSNQPQHF.

The chain recombines TRBV27 with TRBJ2-7, with 8 nucleotides matching TRBD2. V dropped 0 bases and J dropped 1; count of bases not matched to a gene: 5. Per the germline V gene, CDR1 is MNHEY and CDR2 is SMNVEV (reference sequence). This CDR3 is 16 amino acids long. CDR3 DNA sequence: TGTGCCAGCAGTTTATCGGGGCTAGCGGGTTCCTACGAGCAGTACTTC. Translating it yields CASSLSGLAGSYEQYF.

The V gene is TRBV5-6, the J gene TRBJ2-7, with D perhaps matching TRBD1 (6 bases). The V end lost 0 bases, the J end lost 0 bases, and 13 bases lay between the germline ends. This CDR3 spans 16 amino acids. From germline, CDR1 is SGHDT and CDR2 YYEEEE. Here the CDR3 reads CASSLGLDSFSYEQYF. The DNA for the CDR3 is TGTGCCAGCAGCTTGGGATTGGACAGCTTCTCCTACGAGCAGTACTTC. The full variable domain, rest sourced from reference TRBV5-6 and TRBJ2-7, is DAGVTQSPTHLIKTRGQQVTLRCSPKSGHDTVSWYQQALGQGPQFIFQYYEEEERQRGNFPDRFSGHQFPNYSSELNVNALLLGDSALYLCASSLGLDSFSYEQYFGPGTRLTVT.

In this sample, this clone turned up once. The chain carries TRBV7-9 and TRBJ1-1; 9 bases align to TRBD1. V gave up 2 bases and J gave up 4 bases; unmatched junction bases: 2. CDR1 and CDR2 from the germline V gene are SEHNR and FQNEAQ (reference sequence). The CDR3 is made up of 14 amino acids. The DNA of the CDR3 is TGTGCCAGCAGCTTACCGACAGGGGGCACTGAAGCTTTCTTT. Residues: CASSLPTGGTEAFF.

This rearrangement joins TRBV27 to TRBJ2-1; 7 bases fit TRBD1. J gave up 13 bases and V 6 bases, and 12 bases lay outside the gene matches. The length of the CDR3 is 13 residues. Germline V CDR1 and CDR2: MNHEY, SMNVEV (reference sequence). Here the CDR3 reads CASSLWDGQDQFF. The CDR3 DNA reads as TGTGCCAGCAGCCTATGGGACGGACAGGATCAGTTCTTC.

This chain uses TRBV6-5 with TRBJ1-2; TRBD1 is a possible D gene (5 bases). V was shortened by 5 bases and J by 5 bases, with 15 bases between the two germline ends. Looked up from germline, CDR1 is MNHEY and CDR2 is SVGAGI. The CDR3 loop spans 14 amino acids. CDR3 bases: TGTGCCAGCAGTAACACGGGGGTCGGGTATGGCTACACCTTC. Translated: CASSNTGVGYGYTF.

The V gene is TRBV14, the J gene TRBJ2-5; D may be TRBD2 (6 bases). Germline V gene sequence: CDR1 SGHDN, CDR2 FVKESK. V lost 4 bases and J lost 1, with 10 bases in between. This CDR3 contains 14 residues. This CDR3 reads CASSLWGLQETQYF. As DNA, the CDR3 is TGTGCCAGCAGCCTATGGGGACTCCAAGAGACCCAGTACTTC.

The CDR3 is CASIGLAGGDTQYF. The CDR3 DNA sequence: TGTGCCAGTATCGGACTAGCGGGGGGGGATACGCAGTATTTT. V gene TRBV19 combines with J gene TRBJ2-3, with 15 bases fitting TRBD2. The V and J ends lost 7 bases and 6 bases, in that order; junction bases with no gene match: 2. Germline V gene sequence: CDR1 LNHDA, CDR2 SQIVND (reference sequence). The CDR3 totals 14 residues.

The chain employs TRBV29-1 and TRBJ2-1, with D perhaps matching TRBD2 (7 bases). The V and J ends lost 5 bases and 9 bases respectively, with 23 bases between them. Looked up from germline, CDR1 is SQVTM and CDR2 is ANQGSEA. The CDR3 is 15 residues long. The CDR3 DNA reads TGCAGCGTTCTTCTACCCGAGGGGGGGTACGGTGAGCAGTTCTTC. As protein: CSVLLPEGGYGEQFF.

The chain joins TRBV13 to TRBJ2-7; 11 bases agree with TRBD1. Germline CDR1 PRHDT, CDR2 FYEKMQ (reference sequence). Trimming took 5 bases from V and 2 from J; bases not matched to a gene: 8. The CDR3 spans 16 residues. This chain's CDR3 is CASSPGQGASTYEQYF. The CDR3 DNA reads TGTGCCAGCAGCCCAGGACAGGGGGCCAGTACCTACGAGCAGTACTTC.

The chain uses TRBV6-5 and TRBJ2-7; a weak D match, TRBD2 (6 bases). There are 15 residues in the CDR3. Deletions cut 2 bases from V and 6 bases from J, with 17 bases between. Germline V CDR1 and CDR2: MNHEY, SVGAGI. In DNA, the CDR3 is TGTGCCAGCAGTTACGACTATGGGCGGGGTAGCGAGCAGTACTTC. It codes for CASSYDYGRGSEQYF.

The rearrangement joins TRBV4-3 to TRBJ1-2; D not resolved. Germline V gives CDR1 LGHNA, CDR2 YSLEER. With 4 bases removed from V and 0 bases from J, the gap between germline ends came to 6 bases. This CDR3 region has 13 residues. The CDR3 DNA follows: TGCGCCAGCAGCCTCGGGACTAACTATGGCTACACCTTC. The encoded protein is CASSLGTNYGYTF.

This rearrangement joins TRBV5-1 to TRBJ2-7; TRBD2 agrees at 9 bases. The CDR3 has 15 residues. The V gene end was trimmed by 3 bases and the J gene end by 0 bases; junction bases not matched to a gene: 4. The germline CDR1 and CDR2 sequences are SGHRS and YFSETQ. CDR3 region: CASSSLAGHSYEQYF. The CDR3 DNA follows: TGCGCCAGCAGCTCACTAGCGGGCCACTCCTACGAGCAGTACTTC.

J is TRBJ1-1 and V is TRBV9, with a weak D call TRBD1 (5 bases). CDR3 size: 14 residues. V was clipped by 0 bases and J by 5 bases, with 11 bases between them. Germline V CDR1 and CDR2: SGDLS, YYNGEE. Written as DNA, the CDR3 is TGTGCCAGCAGCGTAGTGACAGATATTACTGAAGCTTTCTTT. It is translated as CASSVVTDITEAFF.